The source of this T cell receptor beta chain is a study of radiation and T cells in renal cell carcinoma. General study points: From baseline, blood top tumor clonotypes peaked at 2 weeks post-radiation. Without pretreatment biopsies, baseline tumor clonotype presence was undetermined.

Assay used: immunoSEQ multiplex PCR; TCRdb lists only in-frame clones, some missing. This table holds roughly 58,000 clones, 65% to 80% found once. To note about this clone: Antigen specificity is unknown.

The ends lost 1 base at V and 5 bases at J; junction bases unmatched: 14. CDR1 and CDR2 from the germline V gene are LGHNA and YSLEER. This CDR3 comprises 18 residues. The time point was: blood 4 weeks post-SBRT, at nephrectomy. The treatment was: 15 Gy SBRT to primary tumor, nephrectomy 4 weeks later. Nephrectomy followed 15 Gy stereotactic body radiation by 4 weeks. The clonotype was recovered from a man aged 60 to 69 with renal cell carcinoma. The specimen was blood, collected from a patient whose treatment included radiotherapy and nephrectomy. The chain joins TRBV4-3 to TRBJ2-7; 10 nucleotides match TRBD2. CDR3 in amino acids: CASSQVPVKAGGFDEQYF. The CDR3 DNA is TGCGCCAGCAGCCAAGTCCCGGTCAAAGCGGGGGGGTTCGACGAGCAGTACTTC.